A selection of T cell receptor beta chains follows, all from one sample in a study of blood T cell repertoires in COVID-19. Method: immunoSEQ multiplex PCR; TCRdb's copy keeps in-frame clones and lacks some. The sample contains about 110,000 clones, over 80% of which appear only once. The sample taken for sequencing was peripheral blood. These receptors were collected from a woman aged 60-70 years with acute or convalescent COVID-19. The CDR3 runs from the conserved cysteine through the conserved F or W. A D gene is named only where the DNA matches it firmly. Some rows mark clone size as missing; the rest say once, few, many or name a class of expanded clone.

d_gene: .; abundance: .; v_gene: TRBV11-2; j_gene: TRBJ2-1; CDR3nt: TGTGCCAGCAAGCAGGGACTGAGGAATGAGCAGTTCTTC; CDR3aa: CASKQGLRNEQFF
d_gene: .; abundance: .; v_gene: TRBV6-5; j_gene: TRBJ1-1; CDR3nt: TGTGCCAGCGGGACCCCGGGAGGGTTGGAAGCTTTCTTT; CDR3aa: CASGTPGGLEAFF
d_gene: TRBD1; abundance: .; v_gene: TRBV28; j_gene: TRBJ1-2; CDR3nt: TGTGCCAGCAGTTTCTCCACACCGACAGGGACGGAAGGCTACACCTTC; CDR3aa: CASSFSTPTGTEGYTF
d_gene: .; abundance: once; v_gene: TRBV7-9; j_gene: TRBJ1-1; CDR3nt: TGTGCCAGCAGCCCCCGGCCGGGCACTGAAGCTTTCTTT; CDR3aa: CASSPRPGTEAFF
d_gene: TRBD2; abundance: .; v_gene: TRBV29-1; j_gene: TRBJ2-7; CDR3nt: TGCAGCACCCGGGGCGGAGGGACTAACTCCTACGAGCAGTACTTC; CDR3aa: CSTRGGGTNSYEQYF
d_gene: .; abundance: .; v_gene: TRBV28; j_gene: TRBJ1-1; CDR3nt: TGTGCCAGCAGGATCGAGGGCGGCACTGAAGCTTTCTTT; CDR3aa: CASRIEGGTEAFF
d_gene: TRBD1; abundance: few; v_gene: TRBV5-1; j_gene: TRBJ1-1; CDR3nt: TGCGCCAGCAGCTTGAGGGGGCGAGGAACTGAAGCTTTCTTT; CDR3aa: CASSLRGRGTEAFF
d_gene: TRBD1; abundance: few; v_gene: TRBV30; j_gene: TRBJ1-2; CDR3nt: TGTGCCTGGAGTGGGACAGGGATTTTCGGCTACACCTTC; CDR3aa: CAWSGTGIFGYTF
d_gene: TRBD2; abundance: .; v_gene: TRBV7-2; j_gene: TRBJ2-1; CDR3nt: TGTGCCAGCAGCTTGGTAGCGGGGGGGCTCAATGAGCAGTTCTTC; CDR3aa: CASSLVAGGLNEQFF
d_gene: TRBD2; abundance: .; v_gene: TRBV7-2; j_gene: TRBJ2-1; CDR3nt: TGTGCCAGCAGCTTAGTGGGGACCGGGACTAGCGGTCCTTACAATGAGCAGTTCTTC; CDR3aa: CASSLVGTGTSGPYNEQFF
d_gene: .; abundance: .; v_gene: TRBV9; j_gene: TRBJ1-6; CDR3nt: TGTGCCAGCAGCGTAGGGGGGCCCAATTCACCCCTCCACTTT; CDR3aa: CASSVGGPNSPLHF
d_gene: .; abundance: many; v_gene: TRBV20-1; j_gene: TRBJ2-7; CDR3nt: TGCAGTGCTCTCAAAGGGGATGAGCAGTACTTC; CDR3aa: CSALKGDEQYF
d_gene: TRBD2; abundance: .; v_gene: TRBV19; j_gene: TRBJ2-2; CDR3nt: TGTGCCAGTAAGACGGGAGGGACCGGGGAGCTGTTTTTT; CDR3aa: CASKTGGTGELFF
d_gene: TRBD2; abundance: .; v_gene: TRBV25-1; j_gene: TRBJ2-1; CDR3nt: TGTGCCAGCAGTGAATGGAGCGGGAGATCCTACAATGAGCAGTTCTTC; CDR3aa: CASSEWSGRSYNEQFF